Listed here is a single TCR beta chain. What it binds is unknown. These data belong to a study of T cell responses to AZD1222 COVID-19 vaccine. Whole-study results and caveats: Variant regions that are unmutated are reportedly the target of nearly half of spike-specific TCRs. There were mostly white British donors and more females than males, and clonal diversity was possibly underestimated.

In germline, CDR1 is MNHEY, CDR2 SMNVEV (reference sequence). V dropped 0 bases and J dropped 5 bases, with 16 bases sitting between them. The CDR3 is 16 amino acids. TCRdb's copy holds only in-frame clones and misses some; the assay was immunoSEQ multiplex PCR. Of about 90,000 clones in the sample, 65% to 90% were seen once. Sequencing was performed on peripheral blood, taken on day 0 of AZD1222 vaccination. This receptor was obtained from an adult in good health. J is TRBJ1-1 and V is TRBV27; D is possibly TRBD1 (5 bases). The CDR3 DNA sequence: TGTGCCAGCAGTTTATCGGCAGGGTACTATGGAACTGAAGCTTTCTTT. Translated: CASSLSAGYYGTEAFF.